This note documents a single T cell receptor (beta chain) sequence. Its antigen is currently unknown. Trimming removed 6 bases at V and 4 bases at J, with 16 bases between. This CDR3 comprises 15 residues. Germline V gene sequence: CDR1 LNHDA, CDR2 SQIVND (reference sequence). Data came from immunoSEQ multiplex PCR; TCRdb stores just in-frame clones and leaves some out. The table lists some 90,000 clones, 70% to 90% of them singletons, with about 1.6% in the top ten. This specimen belongs to a study of T cell responses to AZD1222 COVID-19 vaccine. Whole-study results and caveats: Vaccine-related CD4 TCRs covered spike, predominating at 160-218 and 743-854.

Here the sequenced sample was peripheral blood, taken on day 0 of AZD1222 vaccination. The chain has TRBV19 and TRBJ1-3; D possibly corresponds to TRBD1 (6 bases). The receptor was derived from an adult in good health. The CDR3 coding sequence is TGTGCCAGTAGCCCTGTGGGGGGCCCCGGAAACACCATATATTTT. This codes for CASSPVGGPGNTIYF.